One T cell receptor (beta chain) is described in this entry. Its target is not known. Amplified TCR beta CDR3 regions came from RNA transcripts. Initially, a first-round RT-PCR of the TCR CDR3 employed the HTBI primer set. MiXCR, applied by TCRdb to the multiplex PCR reads, yields one record per CDR3 protein. This table holds roughly 700,000 distinct CDR3 sequences, about 15% found once. This sample is part of a study of T cells in Graves' hyperthyroidism and ophthalmopathy. Overall study results and limits: In blood, most of the thyroid clonotypes expanded above 0.001 were also present.

Germline CDR1 reads SEHNR; CDR2 reads FQNEAQ (reference sequence). CDR3 length equals 15 residues. The V end was cut by 5 bases, the J end by 5 bases, with 16 bases between. Sequencing input: blood. This chain connects TRBV7-9 to TRBJ2-1, with D maybe TRBD2 (5 bases). This sequence originates from a woman in her late teens or twenties with Graves' hyperthyroidism. CDR3 sequence: CASSLIRGTDNEQFF. For the CDR3, the DNA is TGTGCCAGCAGCCTGATTCGGGGTACCGACAATGAGCAGTTCTTC. The full variable domain, rest sourced from reference TRBV7-9 and TRBJ2-1, is DTGVSQNPRHKITKRGQNVTFRCDPISEHNRLYWYRQTLGQGPEFLTYFQNEAQLEKSRLLSDRFSAERPKGSFSTLEIQRTEQGDSAMYLCASSLIRGTDNEQFFGPGTRLTVL.